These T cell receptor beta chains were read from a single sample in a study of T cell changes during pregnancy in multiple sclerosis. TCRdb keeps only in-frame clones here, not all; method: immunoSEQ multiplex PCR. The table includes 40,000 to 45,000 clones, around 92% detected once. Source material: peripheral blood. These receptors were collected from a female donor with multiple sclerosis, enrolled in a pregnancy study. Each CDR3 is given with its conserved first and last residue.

CDR3: CASSVAGRASDTQYF
V: TRBV9

CDR3: CASKMDLTYYGYTF
V: TRBV2

CDR3: CAWSGGPEGYTF
V: TRBV30

CDR3: CAIRSDGDEWNTEAFF
V: TRBV10-3

CDR3: CAWSGGAKDSGANVLTF
V: TRBV30

CDR3: CAWSPGLAGVSETQYF
V: TRBV30

CDR3: CASSLSREGYTF
V: TRBV5-1

CDR3: CASGEVGSPKYNEQFF
V: TRBV9

CDR3: CASSERSSGILRTYNNEQFF
V: TRBV2

CDR3: CASSAAPYEKLFF
V: TRBV6-4

CDR3: CASSLGLVGEQFF
V: TRBV5-6

CDR3: CASSSRIFNYGYTF
V: TRBV9

CDR3: CASSLAGNSYEQYF
V: TRBV7-2

CDR3: CASSPGQVGSGNTIYF
V: TRBV7-3

CDR3: CASSFEEDTEAFF
V: TRBV9

CDR3: CATLRWNEQFF
V: TRBV19

CDR3: CASSFGPRGGRGQETQYF
V: TRBV7-7

CDR3: CASSQATGSNEKLFF
V: TRBV4-1

CDR3: CASRQETAGGEQFF
V: TRBV5-6